A selection of T cell receptor beta chains follows, all from one sample in a study of blood T cell repertoires in COVID-19. Sequencing used immunoSEQ multiplex PCR; TCRdb keeps in-frame clones, though not all of them. The data contain under 200,000 clones, 80% of them singletons. Sequenced: peripheral blood. These receptors were taken from a man in his fifties or sixties with acute or convalescent COVID-19. Both conserved end residues are part of each CDR3. D genes are given only for firm matches. For some rows the clone size is stated as once, few or many, or as a class when expanded; others skip it.

J gene: TRBJ2-3
clone size: .
D gene: TRBD2
V gene: TRBV2
CDR3 protein: CATPTSGTDTQYF
CDR3 DNA: TGTGCCACCCCGACTAGCGGCACAGATACGCAGTATTTT

J gene: TRBJ1-5
clone size: .
D gene: TRBD1
V gene: TRBV7-9
CDR3 protein: CASKPDRGGQPQHF
CDR3 DNA: TGTGCCAGCAAACCAGACAGGGGAGGACAGCCCCAGCATTTT

J gene: TRBJ1-2
clone size: few
D gene: .
V gene: TRBV27
CDR3 protein: CASSYSQSYGYTF
CDR3 DNA: TGTGCCAGCAGTTACAGTCAGTCCTATGGCTACACCTTC

J gene: TRBJ2-3
clone size: .
D gene: TRBD2
V gene: TRBV7-9
CDR3 protein: CASSPTTGGRDTDTQYF
CDR3 DNA: TGTGCCAGCAGCCCCACCACGGGGGGTAGGGACACAGATACGCAGTATTTT

J gene: TRBJ1-3
clone size: .
D gene: .
V gene: TRBV28
CDR3 protein: CASSFGYGNTIYF
CDR3 DNA: TGTGCCAGCAGTTTCGGGTACGGAAACACCATATATTTT

J gene: TRBJ1-6
clone size: few
D gene: TRBD1
V gene: TRBV4-1
CDR3 protein: CASSQGWTGPYNSPLHF
CDR3 DNA: TGCGCCAGCAGCCAAGGATGGACAGGCCCCTATAATTCACCCCTCCACTTT

J gene: TRBJ1-5
clone size: .
D gene: TRBD1
V gene: TRBV9
CDR3 protein: CASSGTGIEEPQHF
CDR3 DNA: TGTGCCAGCAGCGGGACAGGGATCGAGGAGCCCCAGCATTTT

J gene: TRBJ2-5
clone size: .
D gene: TRBD1
V gene: TRBV4-1
CDR3 protein: CASSHGQGARETQYF
CDR3 DNA: TGCGCCAGCAGCCATGGACAGGGGGCACGGGAGACCCAGTACTTC

J gene: TRBJ1-3
clone size: .
D gene: .
V gene: TRBV10-2
CDR3 protein: CASLFKSYSGNTIYF
CDR3 DNA: TGCGCCAGCCTTTTCAAAAGCTACTCTGGAAACACCATATATTTT

J gene: TRBJ2-4
clone size: .
D gene: .
V gene: TRBV11-2
CDR3 protein: CASSLDAEDIQYF
CDR3 DNA: TGTGCCAGCAGCTTAGATGCGGAGGACATTCAGTACTTC

J gene: TRBJ2-5
clone size: .
D gene: .
V gene: TRBV9
CDR3 protein: CASSEDLNKGETQYF
CDR3 DNA: TGTGCCAGCAGCGAGGACCTAAACAAGGGGGAGACCCAGTACTTC

J gene: TRBJ2-7
clone size: .
D gene: TRBD1
V gene: TRBV18
CDR3 protein: CASSPLRDRAFEQYF
CDR3 DNA: TGTGCCAGCTCACCACTCCGGGACAGGGCATTCGAGCAGTACTTC